These 14 T cell receptor beta chains were sequenced from one sample in a study of blood T cell repertoires in COVID-19. TCRdb's table, derived via immunoSEQ multiplex PCR, lists solely in-frame clones and lacks some. The sample lists around 100,000 clones, approximately 89% seen once, with roughly 11% in the top ten. The sequenced sample consisted of peripheral blood. These receptors were obtained from a man at least 80 years old with acute or convalescent COVID-19.

CDR3: CASSQGQSSGNTIYF. The DNA for the CDR3 is TGTGCCAGCAGCCAGGGACAGAGCTCTGGAAACACCATATATTTT. The V call is TRBV5-4, the J call TRBJ1-3; 7 bases line up with TRBD1. The germline V gene has CDR1 SGHNT and CDR2 YYREEE (reference sequence). V was pared by 4 bases and J by 0 bases, with 4 bases of the junction left unmatched. The CDR3 consists of 15 residues.

The chain employs TRBV9 and TRBJ1-5, with D uncertain. Germline V CDR1 and CDR2: SGDLS, YYNGEE. V was shortened by 0 bases and J by 3 bases, with 7 bases between the two germline ends. The CDR3 is 14 amino acids. CDR3 in amino acids: CASSVDNTNQPQHF. CDR3 bases: TGTGCCAGCAGCGTAGACAACACCAATCAGCCCCAGCATTTT.

The rearrangement uses TRBV29-1 and TRBJ1-5; TRBD1 matches at 8 bases. Germline trimming cut 4 bases from V and 1 base from J; bases unmatched to any gene: 6. There are 15 residues in the CDR3. Germline assignment: CDR1 SQVTM and CDR2 ANQGSEA. The CDR3 reads CSVATGGLSNQPQHF. In nucleotides, the CDR3 is TGCAGCGTTGCAACAGGGGGATTAAGCAATCAGCCCCAGCATTTT.

The rearrangement joins TRBV4-3 to TRBJ2-1; 13 bases are a match to TRBD2. With V trimmed by 0 bases and J by 15 bases, 8 bases remained unmatched. CDR1 LGHNA and CDR2 YSLEER come from the germline V gene. The CDR3 runs 15 residues. CDR3 sequence reads: CASSQDITSGRAGFF. The CDR3 DNA follows: TGCGCCAGCAGCCAAGATATAACTAGCGGGAGGGCCGGGTTCTTC.

V usage is TRBV7-6 and J usage is TRBJ2-5, with TRBD1 identical over 11 bases. The CDR3 is made up of 16 amino acids. CDR1 is SGHVS and CDR2 is FNYEAQ in the germline V gene. Unmatched junction bases numbered 10, after V lost 5 bases and J lost 5 bases. CDR3 DNA: TGTGCCAGCAGCCCAGGACAGGGGGCTATGGGGGAGACCCAGTACTTC. Its protein is CASSPGQGAMGETQYF.

This rearrangement joins TRBV30 to TRBJ2-1, with 12 bases fitting TRBD2. The CDR3 contains 18 residues. Germline V gene sequence: CDR1 GTSNPN, CDR2 SVGIG (reference sequence). V lost 3 bases and J lost 0; bases outside the gene matches: 9. This CDR3 is CAWRALAGGRSSYNEQFF. In DNA form, the CDR3 reads TGTGCCTGGAGGGCACTAGCGGGAGGACGGAGCTCCTACAATGAGCAGTTCTTC.

The count of this clone is one. The chain is built from TRBV2 and TRBJ2-1; tentatively, D is TRBD2 (5 bases). Trimming stripped 3 bases from V and 7 bases from J, with 16 bases between. The CDR3 extends over 15 amino acids. CDR1 SNHLY and CDR2 FYNNEI come from the germline V gene. In nucleotides, the CDR3 is TGTGCCAGCAGTGACTCCCGGACTTTAAATAATGAGCAGTTCTTC. This codes for CASSDSRTLNNEQFF.

V gene TRBV5-1 combines with J gene TRBJ2-3; D is perhaps TRBD1 (6 bases). Trimming removed 5 bases from V and 3 bases from J, with 10 bases in between. CDR1 is SGHRS and CDR2 is YFSETQ in the germline V gene. CDR3 size: 13 residues. The CDR3 DNA reads as TGCGCCAGCAGTTCACAGGGAACAGATACGCAGTATTTT. Amino acids: CASSSQGTDTQYF. Full variable domain (rest looked up from reference TRBV5-1 and TRBJ2-3): KAGVTQTPRYLIKTRGQQVTLSCSPISGHRSVSWYQQTPGQGLQFLFEYFSETQRNKGNFPGRFSGRQFSNSRSEMNVSTLELGDSALYLCASSSQGTDTQYFGPGTRLTVL.

This chain links TRBV9 with TRBJ1-2; 8 positions match TRBD1. The germline V gene has CDR1 SGDLS and CDR2 YYNGEE. V was pared by 0 bases and J by 4 bases, with 5 bases of the junction left unmatched. This CDR3 region has 15 residues. For the CDR3, the DNA is TGTGCCAGCAGCGTAGCAACAGGGGGTTTCTATGGCTACACCTTC. Translated: CASSVATGGFYGYTF.

V gene TRBV7-3 combines with J gene TRBJ1-4, with 8 bases that match TRBD1. This CDR3 contains 14 residues. Trimming took 4 bases from V and 3 from J; bases not matched to a gene: 1. The germline CDR1 and CDR2 sequences are SGHTA and FQGTGA. The CDR3 region has the DNA TGTGCCAGCAGCTCGACAGGGGCTAATGAAAAACTGTTTTTT. Its translation is CASSSTGANEKLFF.

This chain joins TRBV12-5 and TRBJ2-1, with D perhaps matching TRBD2 (5 bases). Trimming pared 1 base from V and 9 bases from J, leaving 10 bases between. This CDR3 has 13 residues. Germline V gene data show CDR1 as LGHNT and CDR2 as FRNRAP. This CDR3 reads CASGLDPRGEQFF. CDR3 in DNA: TGTGCTAGTGGTTTGGACCCACGGGGTGAGCAGTTCTTC.

The chain carries TRBV29-1 and TRBJ2-2, with 9 bases aligning to TRBD1. Germline trimming cut 7 bases from V and 8 bases from J; bases unmatched to any gene: 8. The germline CDR1 and CDR2 sequences are SQVTM and ANQGSEA. CDR3 size: 13 residues. Here the CDR3 reads CSAQQGARGELFF. CDR3 DNA: TGCAGCGCCCAACAGGGGGCAAGGGGGGAGCTGTTTTTT.

V and J are TRBV20-1 and TRBJ2-5; no clear D. The CDR3 runs 11 residues. V lost 3 bases and J 5 bases, leaving 7 bases between the germline ends. Germline V gene lookup returns CDR1 DFQATT and CDR2 SNEGSKA (reference sequence). The CDR3 here is CSASEVETQYF. The CDR3 DNA reads TGCAGTGCTAGCGAGGTGGAGACCCAGTACTTC.

The genes are TRBV7-6 and TRBJ2-6; possibly TRBD1 for D (6 bases). Deletions cut 4 bases from V and 2 bases from J, with 9 bases between. This CDR3 is 15 amino acids long. From germline, CDR1 is SGHVS and CDR2 FNYEAQ. For the CDR3, the DNA is TGTGCCAGCAGCTCCACAGGGACTGGGGCCAACGTCCTGACTTTC. This translates into CASSSTGTGANVLTF.